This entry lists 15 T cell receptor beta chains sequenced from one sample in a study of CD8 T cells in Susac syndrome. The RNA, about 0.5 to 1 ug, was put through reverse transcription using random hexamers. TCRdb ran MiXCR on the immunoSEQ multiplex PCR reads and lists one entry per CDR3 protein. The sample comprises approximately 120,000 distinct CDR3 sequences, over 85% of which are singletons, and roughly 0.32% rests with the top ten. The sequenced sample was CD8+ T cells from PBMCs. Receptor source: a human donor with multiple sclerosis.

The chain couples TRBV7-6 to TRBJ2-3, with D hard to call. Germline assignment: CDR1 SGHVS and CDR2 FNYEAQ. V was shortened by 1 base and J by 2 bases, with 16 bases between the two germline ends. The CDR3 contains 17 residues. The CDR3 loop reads CASSLGEIHYPTDTQYF. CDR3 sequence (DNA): TGTGCCAGCAGCTTAGGGGAAATACATTACCCCACAGATACGCAGTATTTT.

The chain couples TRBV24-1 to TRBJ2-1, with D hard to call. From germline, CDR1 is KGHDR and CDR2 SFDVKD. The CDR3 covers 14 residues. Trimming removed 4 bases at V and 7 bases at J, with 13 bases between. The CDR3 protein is CATSDRFTTNEQFF. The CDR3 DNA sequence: TGTGCCACCAGTGACCGATTCACCACAAATGAGCAGTTCTTC.

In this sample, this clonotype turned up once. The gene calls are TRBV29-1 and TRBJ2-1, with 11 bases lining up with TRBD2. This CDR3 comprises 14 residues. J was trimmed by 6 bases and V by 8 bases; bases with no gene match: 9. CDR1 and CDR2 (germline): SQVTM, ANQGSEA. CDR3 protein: CSLRISGGANEQFF. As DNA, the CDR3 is TGCAGCCTTCGTATTAGCGGGGGGGCCAATGAGCAGTTCTTC.

As DNA, the CDR3 is TGTGCCAGCAAACGCGCCGAGGGGGGCATTCAGTACTTC. This codes for CASKRAEGGIQYF. The V gene is TRBV13, the J gene TRBJ2-4; D tentatively fits TRBD1 or TRBD2 (6 bases each). CDR1 is PRHDT, CDR2 FYEKMQ, per germline (reference sequence). V lost 7 bases and J lost 9, with 16 bases in between. The CDR3 consists of 13 residues.

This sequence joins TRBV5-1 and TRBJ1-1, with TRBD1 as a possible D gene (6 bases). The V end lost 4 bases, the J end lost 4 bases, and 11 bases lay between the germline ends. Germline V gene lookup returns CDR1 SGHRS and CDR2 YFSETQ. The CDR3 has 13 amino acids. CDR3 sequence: CASSLGAGTEAFF. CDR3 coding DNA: TGCGCCAGCAGCCTGGGGGCGGGCACTGAAGCTTTCTTT.

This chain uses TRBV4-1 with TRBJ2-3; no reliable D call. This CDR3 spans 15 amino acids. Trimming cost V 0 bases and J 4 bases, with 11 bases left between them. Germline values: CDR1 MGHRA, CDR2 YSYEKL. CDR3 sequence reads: CASSQDEVLPDTQYF. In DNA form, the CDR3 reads TGCGCCAGCAGCCAAGATGAGGTCCTCCCAGATACGCAGTATTTT.

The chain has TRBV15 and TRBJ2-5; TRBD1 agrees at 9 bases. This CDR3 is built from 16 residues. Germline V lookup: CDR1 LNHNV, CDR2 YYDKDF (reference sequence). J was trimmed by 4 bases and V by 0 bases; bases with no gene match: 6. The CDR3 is CATSRDVGTGRETQYF. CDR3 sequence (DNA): TGTGCCACCAGCAGAGACGTCGGGACAGGGCGAGAGACCCAGTACTTC.

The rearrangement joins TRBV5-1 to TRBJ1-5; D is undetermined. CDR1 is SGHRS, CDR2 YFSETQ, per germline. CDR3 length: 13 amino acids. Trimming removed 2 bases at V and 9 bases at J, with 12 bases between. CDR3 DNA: TGCGCCAGCAGCTTAGGTGGGTTGGCGCCCCAGCATTTT. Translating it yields CASSLGGLAPQHF.

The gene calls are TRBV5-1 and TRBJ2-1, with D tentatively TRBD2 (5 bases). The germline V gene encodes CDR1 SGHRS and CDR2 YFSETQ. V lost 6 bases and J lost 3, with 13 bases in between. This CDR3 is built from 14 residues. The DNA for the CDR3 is TGCGCCAGCACTACGGGCGGAGGCTACAATGAGCAGTTCTTC. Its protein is CASTTGGGYNEQFF.

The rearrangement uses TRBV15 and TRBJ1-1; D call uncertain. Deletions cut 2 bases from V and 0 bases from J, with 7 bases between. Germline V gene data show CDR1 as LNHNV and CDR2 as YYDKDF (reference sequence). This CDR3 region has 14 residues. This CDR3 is CATSRRNMNTEAFF. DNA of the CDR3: TGTGCCACCAGCAGACGGAACATGAACACTGAAGCTTTCTTT.

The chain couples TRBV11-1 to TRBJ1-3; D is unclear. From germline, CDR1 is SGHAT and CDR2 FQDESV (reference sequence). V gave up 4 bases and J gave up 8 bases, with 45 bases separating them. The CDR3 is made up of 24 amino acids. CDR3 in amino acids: CASSSPPGASSASTARVYWDTIYF. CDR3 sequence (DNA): TGTGCCAGCAGCTCCCCACCGGGTGCGTCGTCGGCGTCGACGGCTCGCGTATATTGGGACACCATATATTTT.

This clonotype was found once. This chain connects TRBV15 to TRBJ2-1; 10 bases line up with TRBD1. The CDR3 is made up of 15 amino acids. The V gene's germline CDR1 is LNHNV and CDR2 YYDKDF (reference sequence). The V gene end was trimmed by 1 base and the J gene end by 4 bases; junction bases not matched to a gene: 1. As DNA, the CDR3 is TGTGCCACCAGCAGAGGGACAGGGGGGTACAATGAGCAGTTCTTC. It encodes CATSRGTGGYNEQFF. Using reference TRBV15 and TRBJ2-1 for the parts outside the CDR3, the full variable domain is DAMVIQNPRYQVTQFGKPVTLSCSQTLNHNVMYWYQQKSSQAPKLLFHYYDKDFNNEADTPDNFQSRRPNTSFCFLDIRSPGLGDTAMYLCATSRGTGGYNEQFFGPGTRLTVL.

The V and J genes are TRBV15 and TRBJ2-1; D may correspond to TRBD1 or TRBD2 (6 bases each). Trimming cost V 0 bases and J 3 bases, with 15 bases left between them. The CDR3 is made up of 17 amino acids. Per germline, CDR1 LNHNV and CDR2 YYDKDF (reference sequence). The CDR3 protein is CATSRDRGLHFYNEQFF. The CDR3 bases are TGTGCCACCAGCAGAGATCGGGGGCTCCACTTCTACAATGAGCAGTTCTTC. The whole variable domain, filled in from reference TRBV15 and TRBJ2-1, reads DAMVIQNPRYQVTQFGKPVTLSCSQTLNHNVMYWYQQKSSQAPKLLFHYYDKDFNNEADTPDNFQSRRPNTSFCFLDIRSPGLGDTAMYLCATSRDRGLHFYNEQFFGPGTRLTVL.

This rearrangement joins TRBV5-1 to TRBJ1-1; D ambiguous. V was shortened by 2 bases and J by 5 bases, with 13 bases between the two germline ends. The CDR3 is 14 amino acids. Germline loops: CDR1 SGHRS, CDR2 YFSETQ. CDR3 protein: CASSFDYGGTEAFF. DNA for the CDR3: TGCGCCAGCAGCTTCGACTATGGAGGGACTGAAGCTTTCTTT.

In DNA form, the CDR3 reads TGTGCCAGCAGCCATCCTCGTGGCCCTCTCAACGAGCAGTACTTC. Its translation is CASSHPRGPLNEQYF. The chain links TRBV3-1 to TRBJ2-7; D gene uncertain. The CDR3 has 15 residues. Trimming removed 3 bases at V and 5 bases at J, with 17 bases between. Germline V lookup: CDR1 LGHDT, CDR2 YNNKEL (reference sequence).